These 12 T cell receptor beta chains share one sample of origin, sequenced in a study of blood T cells in healthy people across ages. Alongside a J-beta primer mix, a sample-barcoded 5' primer served in a second PCR lasting about 7 to 11 cycles. From the 5' RACE reads, TCRdb called clonotypes with MiXCR, one entry per CDR3 protein. The sample records 540,000 or so distinct CDR3 sequences, around half being singletons. Sequencing was performed on blood. These receptors originate from a man older than 75 in good health.

The V and J genes are TRBV7-3 and TRBJ2-1, with no clear D. Trimming removed 5 bases at V and 8 bases at J, with 13 bases between. The germline gives CDR1 SGHTA, CDR2 FQGTGA. The CDR3 consists of 13 residues. The chain's CDR3 is CASSPSGSDEQFF. CDR3 sequence (DNA): TGTGCCAGCAGCCCCTCAGGAAGCGATGAGCAGTTCTTC.

The rearrangement joins TRBV29-1 to TRBJ2-1, with 10 bases identical to TRBD1. Germline values: CDR1 SQVTM, CDR2 ANQGSEA. The length of the CDR3 is 15 residues. V gave up 2 bases and J gave up 5 bases; unmatched junction bases: 6. The CDR3 reads CSVEFGTGEDNEQFF. The CDR3 nucleotides are TGCAGCGTTGAATTCGGGACAGGGGAGGACAATGAGCAGTTCTTC.

This clonotype was counted between two and nine times. The chain combines TRBV29-1 with TRBJ1-2; D uncertain. The germline V gene encodes CDR1 SQVTM and CDR2 ANQGSEA. Trimming stripped 4 bases from V and 8 bases from J, with 14 bases between. The CDR3 runs to 12 residues. In nucleotides, the CDR3 is TGCAGCGTTGCGCTAGGGTTCGGGGGCTACACCTTC. Its protein product is CSVALGFGGYTF.

As for this clonotype: The germline gene is not matched at one end of the junction; a read error may be the cause. The V call is TRBV6-2 or TRBV6-3, the J call TRBJ2-1; D remains unclear. The CDR3 has 12 residues. Per germline, CDR1 MNHEY and CDR2 SVGEGT. The chain's CDR3 is CASHGSYSEQFF. The CDR3 region has the DNA TGTGCCAGCCATGGCTCCTACAGTGAGCAGTTCTTC.

This clonotype was found a few times. This sequence joins TRBV7-9 and TRBJ1-6; D is possibly TRBD1 (5 bases). Germline V lookup: CDR1 SEHNR, CDR2 FQNEAQ (reference sequence). The CDR3 extends over 14 amino acids. V dropped 5 bases and J dropped 9 bases, with 14 bases sitting between them. The CDR3 DNA follows: TGTGCCAGCAGCCCAGCGGGGGTTGGTTCACCCCTCCACTTT. As protein: CASSPAGVGSPLHF.

The chain employs TRBV15 and TRBJ2-1; D might be TRBD1 (5 bases). CDR3 size: 13 residues. The germline CDR1 and CDR2 sequences are LNHNV and YYDKDF (reference sequence). V lost 1 base, J lost 5 bases, and 6 bases lay in between. The CDR3 DNA is TGTGCCACCAGCAGAGGACAGAACAATGAGCAGTTCTTC. This codes for CATSRGQNNEQFF.

The chain recombines TRBV7-2 with TRBJ2-3; 9 positions agree with TRBD2. The CDR3 totals 15 residues. With V trimmed by 2 bases and J by 10 bases, 10 bases remained unmatched. Germline CDR1 is SGHTA and CDR2 is FQGNSA. CDR3 bases: TGTGCCAGCAGCTTATCTTCAAGCGGGAGGATTCCGCAGTATTTT. Translating it yields CASSLSSSGRIPQYF.

The chain joins TRBV20-1 to TRBJ1-1; the D is unclear. Trimming took 5 bases from V and 4 from J, leaving 8 bases between them. Germline V gene lookup returns CDR1 DFQATT and CDR2 SNEGSKA (reference sequence). CDR3 length: 11 residues. CDR3 in amino acids: CSAGRGTEAFF. The CDR3 DNA sequence: TGCAGTGCTGGGCGCGGCACTGAAGCTTTCTTT.

This clonotype was counted only a few times. The genes are TRBV7-9 and TRBJ2-1; 7 bases agree with TRBD1. The CDR3 length is 16 residues. Germline loops: CDR1 SEHNR, CDR2 FQNEAQ (reference sequence). Trimming took 0 bases from V and 8 from J; bases not matched to a gene: 10. As DNA, the CDR3 is TGTGCCAGCAGCTTAGCGATGGAGACAGGGTTTGATGAGCAGTTCTTC. Amino acids: CASSLAMETGFDEQFF.

This clonotype has more than one count but fewer than ten. The chain uses TRBV9 and TRBJ2-1; D may correspond to TRBD1 or TRBD2 (5 bases each). Trimming shortened V by 2 bases and J by 10 bases, and 10 bases separated the two germline ends. The CDR3 is 12 amino acids. Germline values: CDR1 SGDLS, CDR2 YYNGEE. This CDR3 reads CASSVQWGEQFF. The CDR3, as DNA: TGTGCCAGCAGCGTCCAGTGGGGGGAGCAGTTCTTC.

The chain recombines TRBV27 with TRBJ2-1; D remains ambiguous. The CDR3 loop spans 15 amino acids. Germline loops: CDR1 MNHEY, CDR2 SMNVEV (reference sequence). The germline V and J ends were trimmed by 4 bases and 0 bases, with 10 bases remaining between them. In nucleotides, the CDR3 is TGTGCCAGCAGTTCAAGACTTTACTCCTACAATGAGCAGTTCTTC. It encodes CASSSRLYSYNEQFF.

In its sample, this clonotype was seen a few times. The rearrangement uses TRBV7-2 and TRBJ2-3, with D possibly matching TRBD1 (6 bases). The CDR3 is made up of 15 amino acids. The V end was cut by 0 bases, the J end by 5 bases, with 12 bases between. Germline V gene lookup returns CDR1 SGHTA and CDR2 FQGNSA. In DNA form, the CDR3 reads TGTGCCAGCAGCTTAGCGTGGCAGGGACAAGATACGCAGTATTTT. Its protein is CASSLAWQGQDTQYF. The variable domain in full, completed from reference TRBV7-2 and TRBJ2-3, reads GAGVSQSPSNKVTEKGKDVELRCDPISGHTALYWYRQSLGQGLEFLIYFQGNSAPDKSGLPSDRFSAERTGGSVSTLTIQRTQQEDSAVYLCASSLAWQGQDTQYFGPGTRLTVL.